The TCR beta chain under discussion was sequenced for a study of control samples from healthy donors and cancer patients. The assay was immunoSEQ multiplex PCR, and TCRdb's table has in-frame clones only and misses some. The profile shows approximately 100,000 clones, 85% to 90% of them singletons. Germline assignment: CDR1 KGHDR and CDR2 SFDVKD. V shed 5 bases and J shed 6 bases, with 12 bases lying between them. The CDR3 consists of 14 residues. What was sequenced was blood. This receptor was obtained from a man younger than 45 in good health. V gene TRBV24-1 combines with J gene TRBJ2-2; D is possibly TRBD1 or TRBD2 (7 bases each). CDR3 amino acids: CATSGQGGAGELFF. The CDR3 DNA sequence: TGTGCCACCAGTGGGCAGGGGGGGGCCGGGGAGCTGTTTTTT.